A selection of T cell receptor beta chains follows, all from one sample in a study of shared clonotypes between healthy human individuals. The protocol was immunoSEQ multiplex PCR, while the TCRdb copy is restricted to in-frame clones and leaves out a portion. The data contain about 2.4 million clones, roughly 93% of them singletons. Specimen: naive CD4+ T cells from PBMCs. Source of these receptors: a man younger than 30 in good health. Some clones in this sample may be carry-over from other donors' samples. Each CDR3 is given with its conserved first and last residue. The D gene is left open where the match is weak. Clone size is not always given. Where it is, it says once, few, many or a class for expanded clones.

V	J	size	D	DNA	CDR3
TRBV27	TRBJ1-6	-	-	TGTGCCAGCAGTCTACAGGGTCGGAGCTCCTATAATTCACCCCTCCACTTT	CASSLQGRSSYNSPLHF
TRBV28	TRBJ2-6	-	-	TGTGCCAGCAGTTTACTGGGACAATTCGACTCTGGGGCCAACGTCCTGACTTTC	CASSLLGQFDSGANVLTF
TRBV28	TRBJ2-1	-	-	TGTGCCAGCAGGACCGGGACTGTCATGAATGAGCAGTTCTTC	CASRTGTVMNEQFF
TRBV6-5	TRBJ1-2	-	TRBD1	TGTGCCAGCAGCGTACAGGGGGCTTTTGGCGGCTACACCTTC	CASSVQGAFGGYTF
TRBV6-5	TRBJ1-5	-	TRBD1	TGTGCCAGCAGTTATACCCAGGGGGCTGAGGGGCCCCAGCATTTT	CASSYTQGAEGPQHF
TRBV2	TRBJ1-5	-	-	TGTGCCAGCAGTGATTATAGCAATCAGCCCCAGCATTTT	CASSDYSNQPQHF
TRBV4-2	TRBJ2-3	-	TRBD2	TGTGCCAGCCCCCGGGGGGCAGCGGGAGCCCCCCGGGACCCAGATACGCAGTATTTT	CASPRGAAGAPRDPDTQYF
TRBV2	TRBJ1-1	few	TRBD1	TGTGCCAGCAGTGCGGGACAGTACACTGAAGCTTTCTTT	CASSAGQYTEAFF
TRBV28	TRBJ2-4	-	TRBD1	TGTGCCACTGATTCTCCGGGACAGACTTTTCTAGCCAAAAACATTCAGTACTTC	CATDSPGQTFLAKNIQYF
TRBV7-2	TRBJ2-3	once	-	TGTGCCAGCAGCTTAGTACGGGAGAAGGATACGCAGTATTTT	CASSLVREKDTQYF
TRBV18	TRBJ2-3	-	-	TGTGCCAGCTCACCACACCGGGACCGGGATACGCAGTATTTT	CASSPHRDRDTQYF
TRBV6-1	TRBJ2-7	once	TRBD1	TGTGCCAGCAGTGGCGGGACAGGGAGCTCCTACGAGCAGTACTTC	CASSGGTGSSYEQYF
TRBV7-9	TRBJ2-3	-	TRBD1	TGTGCCAGCAGCTTGTGGACAGGGGTCACAGATACGCAGTATTTT	CASSLWTGVTDTQYF
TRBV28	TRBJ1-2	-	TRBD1	TGTGCCAGCAGTTCCCCGGGACAGATCATCTATGGCTACACCTTC	CASSSPGQIIYGYTF
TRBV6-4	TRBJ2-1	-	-	TGTGCCAGCAAGGCTAGCGCTTCCCCAAGCTCCTACAATGAGCAGTTCTTC	CASKASASPSSYNEQFF
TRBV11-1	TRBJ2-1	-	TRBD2	TGTGCCAGCAGCACCGGGACTAGCGGGAGGGCCAATGAGCAGTTCTTC	CASSTGTSGRANEQFF
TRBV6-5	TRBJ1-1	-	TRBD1	TGTGCCAGCAGTTACGGGACAGCCATGAACACTGAAGCTTTCTTT	CASSYGTAMNTEAFF
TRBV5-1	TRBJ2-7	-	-	TGCGCCAGCAGCCCTTTACAGGGTCGGTCCTACGAGCAGTACTTC	CASSPLQGRSYEQYF
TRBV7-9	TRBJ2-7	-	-	TGTGCCAGCAGCTTAGCTAGTGGGACCTACGAGCAGTACTTC	CASSLASGTYEQYF
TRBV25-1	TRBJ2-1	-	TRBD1	TGTGCCAGCAGTGGGGACAGGCGTCTAGACAATGAGCAGTTCTTC	CASSGDRRLDNEQFF
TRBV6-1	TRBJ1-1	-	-	TGTGCCAGCTCAGAGCGGGGGCTGAACACTGAAGCTTTCTTT	CASSERGLNTEAFF
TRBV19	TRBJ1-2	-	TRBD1	TGTGCCAGTAGTGTCGGAGGGGGCCGGGGCTACACCTTC	CASSVGGGRGYTF
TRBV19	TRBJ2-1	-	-	TGTGCCAGTAGTATTATCGGGGCCCCTCAGTTCTTC	CASSIIGAPQFF
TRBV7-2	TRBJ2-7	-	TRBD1	TGTGCCAGCAGCGGCTCGACAGGGGACACCTACGAGCAGTACTTC	CASSGSTGDTYEQYF
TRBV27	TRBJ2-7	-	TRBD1	TGTGCCAGCAGTTTCACAGGGGATTCCTACGAGCAGTACTTC	CASSFTGDSYEQYF
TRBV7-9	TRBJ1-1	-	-	TGTGCCAGCAGCTTAGCAGGGTCGGGAACTGAAGCTTTCTTT	CASSLAGSGTEAFF
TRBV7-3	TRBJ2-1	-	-	TGTGCCAGCAGCTCCGGACCTAGCAATGAGCAGTTCTTC	CASSSGPSNEQFF
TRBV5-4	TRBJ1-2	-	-	TGTGCCAGCAGCCTCCAGGGTAACTATGGCTACACCTTC	CASSLQGNYGYTF
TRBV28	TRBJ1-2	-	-	TGTGCCAGCAGTTACCGTCGAGGGGGGAGAGGCTACACCTTC	CASSYRRGGRGYTF
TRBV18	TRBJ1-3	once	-	TGTGCCAGCTCATCCCAGACAGTCTCTGGAAACACCATATATTTT	CASSSQTVSGNTIYF
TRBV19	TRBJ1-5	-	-	TGTGCCAGTAGTATTTTAACAGGGAATTTACGTCAGCCCCAGCATTTT	CASSILTGNLRQPQHF
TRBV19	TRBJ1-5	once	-	TGTGCCAGTAGTAGCGACAGTTTCAAGAGGCCCCAGCATTTT	CASSSDSFKRPQHF
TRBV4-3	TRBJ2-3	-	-	TGCGCCAGCAGCCACGGACTACTTGTCACAGATACGCAGTATTTT	CASSHGLLVTDTQYF
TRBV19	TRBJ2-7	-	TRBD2	TGTGCCAGTAGTACCCGAACTAGCGGGGGACGCTACGAGCAGTACTTC	CASSTRTSGGRYEQYF
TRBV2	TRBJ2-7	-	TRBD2	TGTGCCAGCGGGAGATTTGGCGGGAGCTCCTACGAGCAGTACTTC	CASGRFGGSSYEQYF
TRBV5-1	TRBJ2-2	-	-	TGCGCCAGCAGCTTTTTACGGAGCGGCGTTGGCGGGGAGCTGTTTTTT	CASSFLRSGVGGELFF
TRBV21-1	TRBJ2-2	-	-	TGTGCCAGCAGCGCGCAGAGGACAGTTCGACCCGGGGAGCTGTTTTTT	CASSAQRTVRPGELFF
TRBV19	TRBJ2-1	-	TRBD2	TGTGCCAGTAGCACTAGCGGGAGGGTAAAAAATGAGCAGTTCTTC	CASSTSGRVKNEQFF
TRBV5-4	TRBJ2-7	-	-	TGTGCCAGCAGCTCGCCGGTGGACGGTTACGAGCAGTACTTC	CASSSPVDGYEQYF
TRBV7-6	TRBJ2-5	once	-	TGTGCCAGCAGCTTAGCCCCTAACGGCAGGGTGACCCAGTACTTC	CASSLAPNGRVTQYF
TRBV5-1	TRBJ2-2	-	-	TGCGCCAGCAGCTTGGCTGGATCGAACACCGGGGAGCTGTTTTTT	CASSLAGSNTGELFF
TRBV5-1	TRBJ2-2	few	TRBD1	TGCGCCAGCAGCCCCCTTGTCTCGACAGGGGGGTACACCGGGGAGCTGTTTTTT	CASSPLVSTGGYTGELFF
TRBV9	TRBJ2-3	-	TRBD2	TGTGCCAGCAGCAGGCGGGGCGGGAGGGACGCAGATACGCAGTATTTT	CASSRRGGRDADTQYF
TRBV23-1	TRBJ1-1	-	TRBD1	TGCGCCAGCAGTCATTCCAGACAGGGCCTCACTGAAGCTTTCTTT	CASSHSRQGLTEAFF
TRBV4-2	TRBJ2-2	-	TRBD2	TGTGCCAGCAGCCACGCTAGGGAGGGACTAGCGGGAGGCCTACTACTAATCACCGGGGAGCTGTTTTTT	CASSHAREGLAGGLLLITGELFF
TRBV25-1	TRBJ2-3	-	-	TGTGCCAGCAGTGTGAGTCGGGGCACAGATACGCAGTATTTT	CASSVSRGTDTQYF